The 23 T cell receptor beta chains below all came from one sample that was sequenced in a study of blood T cell repertoires in COVID-19. Sequenced by immunoSEQ multiplex PCR; TCRdb stores in-frame clones only, minus some. The profile shows around 52,000 clones, about four fifths of them singletons. What was sequenced was peripheral blood. The origin of the receptors is a woman aged 55-75 years with acute or convalescent COVID-19.

The chain has TRBV24-1 and TRBJ1-5, with TRBD1 matching over 10 bases. V shed 4 bases and J 6 bases; nucleotides not matched to a gene: 5. CDR1 is KGHDR, CDR2 SFDVKD, per germline. The CDR3 loop spans 15 amino acids. CDR3 region: CATSDPGQGGQPQHF. The CDR3 DNA sequence: TGTGCCACCAGTGACCCAGGACAGGGGGGTCAGCCCCAGCATTTT.

J is TRBJ2-1 and V is TRBV20-1; 7 bases match TRBD1. Per the germline V gene, CDR1 is DFQATT and CDR2 is SNEGSKA (reference sequence). This CDR3 is 17 amino acids long. V lost 3 bases and J lost 7; bases outside the gene matches: 18. The CDR3 here is CSASKGTAASSKNEQFF. The CDR3 DNA sequence: TGCAGTGCTAGTAAGGGGACAGCGGCGAGTAGCAAGAATGAGCAGTTCTTC.

This clone was recorded once. This sequence joins TRBV25-1 and TRBJ1-2; the D gene is possibly TRBD1 (6 bases). This CDR3 is 14 amino acids long. V dropped 6 bases and J dropped 4 bases, with 15 bases sitting between them. Germline-derived CDR1 and CDR2 are MGHDK and SYGVNS. CDR3 sequence (DNA): TGTGCCAGCAGCCCCAACGACAGGCCCTATGGCTACACCTTC. This gives the protein CASSPNDRPYGYTF.

The chain employs TRBV9 and TRBJ2-1; 12 bases are shared with TRBD2. The CDR3 extends over 17 amino acids. V was pared by 0 bases and J by 7 bases, with 8 bases of the junction left unmatched. Germline CDR1 is SGDLS and CDR2 is YYNGEE. DNA of the CDR3: TGTGCCAGCAGCGTAGCGCCTAGCGGGGGGGTAGGGAATGAGCAGTTCTTC. It codes for CASSVAPSGGVGNEQFF.

CDR3 region: CASRGVNTEAFF. Written as DNA, the CDR3 is TGCGCCAGCAGGGGAGTGAACACTGAAGCTTTCTTT. The chain has TRBV5-1 and TRBJ1-1; no clear D gene. CDR3 size: 12 residues. Germline values: CDR1 SGHRS, CDR2 YFSETQ. V was clipped by 5 bases and J by 0 bases, with 5 bases between them.

The chain has TRBV5-4 and TRBJ1-4, with 8 nucleotides matching TRBD1. There are 14 residues in the CDR3. Losses at the gene ends were 4 bases for V and 8 bases for J; bases not matched to a gene: 7. Germline CDR1 SGHNT, CDR2 YYREEE (reference sequence). This CDR3 reads CASSVDRGGEKLFF. CDR3 bases: TGTGCCAGCAGCGTTGACAGGGGAGGCGAAAAACTGTTTTTT.

The CDR3, as DNA: TGTGCCAGCAGCCCGAGGGGACTCAACTATGGCTACACCTTC. Protein sequence: CASSPRGLNYGYTF. The rearrangement uses TRBV3-1 (or the pseudogene TRBV3-2) and TRBJ1-2; perhaps TRBD1 as D (5 bases). The V and J ends lost 4 bases and 2 bases respectively, with 11 bases between them. This CDR3 spans 14 amino acids. Germline V CDR1 and CDR2: LGHDT, YNNKEL (reference sequence).

V is TRBV24-1 and J is TRBJ2-1; no clear D. This CDR3 spans 13 amino acids. CDR1 and CDR2 (germline): KGHDR, SFDVKD. With 0 bases removed from V and 10 bases from J, the gap between germline ends came to 9 bases. This CDR3 is CATSDLMAREQFF. CDR3 DNA sequence: TGTGCCACCAGTGATTTGATGGCCCGCGAGCAGTTCTTC.

This clone was recorded a few times. The genes are TRBV19 and TRBJ2-1; 9 bases fit TRBD2. The CDR3 extends over 15 amino acids. Germline CDR1 and CDR2: LNHDA and SQIVND (reference sequence). Trimming took 5 bases from V and 8 from J; bases not matched to a gene: 10. CDR3: CASSVSGGSSDEQFF. CDR3 coding DNA: TGTGCCAGTAGTGTTAGCGGGGGTTCGTCGGATGAGCAGTTCTTC.

This clone has only a few counts. This chain links TRBV5-5 with TRBJ2-7; 8 nucleotides match TRBD1. Germline V gene data show CDR1 as SGHKS and CDR2 as YYEKEE (reference sequence). The CDR3 length is 17 residues. V shed 1 base, J shed 7 bases, and the junction held 16 bases outside the gene matches. CDR3 sequence: CASSLRDRSSPVGEQYF. The DNA for the CDR3 is TGTGCCAGCAGCTTGCGGGACAGGTCCTCCCCTGTGGGTGAGCAGTACTTC. Full variable domain (outside the CDR3, taken from reference TRBV5-5 and TRBJ2-7): DAGVTQSPTHLIKTRGQQVTLRCSPISGHKSVSWYQQVLGQGPQFIFQYYEKEERGRGNFPDRFSARQFPNYSSELNVNALLLGDSALYLCASSLRDRSSPVGEQYFGPGTRLTVT.

J is TRBJ2-7 and V is TRBV11-1; the D gene is possibly TRBD2 (6 bases). Germline CDR1 reads SGHAT; CDR2 reads FQDESV (reference sequence). CDR3 length: 16 amino acids. Between the trimmed V and J ends, which lost 4 bases and 0 bases, there was a span of 16 bases. This chain's CDR3 is CASSSPGVQASYEQYF. In nucleotides, the CDR3 is TGTGCCAGCAGCTCACCGGGGGTACAGGCCTCCTACGAGCAGTACTTC.

The chain joins TRBV3-1 (or the pseudogene TRBV3-2) to TRBJ2-7; 11 nucleotides match TRBD1. The germline V gene has CDR1 LGHDT and CDR2 YNNKEL (reference sequence). CDR3 length equals 15 residues. V gave up 3 bases and J gave up 3 bases; unmatched junction bases: 4. The CDR3 sequence: CASSHAGTGGYEQYF. CDR3 sequence (DNA): TGTGCCAGCAGCCACGCCGGGACAGGGGGCTACGAGCAGTACTTC.

The chain carries TRBV7-2 and TRBJ1-3, with TRBD1 identical over 9 bases. This CDR3 is built from 16 residues. The V and J ends lost 1 base and 1 base, in that order; junction bases with no gene match: 2. Germline V CDR1 and CDR2: SGHTA, FQGNSA. CDR3 amino acids: CASSLGTGVSGNTIYF. The CDR3 DNA sequence: TGTGCCAGCAGCTTAGGGACAGGGGTTTCTGGAAACACCATATATTTT.

The chain recombines TRBV5-1 with TRBJ1-4, with TRBD1 identical over 11 bases. The CDR3 extends over 15 amino acids. The germline CDR1 and CDR2 sequences are SGHRS and YFSETQ. V gave up 0 bases and J gave up 7 bases; unmatched junction bases: 2. The CDR3 DNA reads as TGCGCCAGCAGCTTGGTTGGACAGGGGGCTGAAAAACTGTTTTTT. Translation gives CASSLVGQGAEKLFF.

The chain combines TRBV29-1 with TRBJ2-1; TRBD1 agrees at 9 bases. V dropped 2 bases and J dropped 7; count of bases not matched to a gene: 9. The germline gives CDR1 SQVTM, CDR2 ANQGSEA. CDR3 length equals 15 residues. The CDR3 region is CSVETLDRGSNEQFF. The CDR3 nucleotides are TGCAGCGTTGAAACATTAGACAGGGGGTCGAATGAGCAGTTCTTC.

This clone was observed a few times. J is TRBJ1-6 and V is TRBV30; weak D call: TRBD1 (6 bases). The ends were cut back, 3 bases at V and 6 bases at J, with 18 bases in the middle. Germline V CDR1 and CDR2: GTSNPN, SVGIG (reference sequence). The CDR3 covers 16 residues. Written as DNA, the CDR3 is TGTGCCTGGAGCCCCAGGGGTACAGGCCTTAATTCACCCCTCCACTTT. Its translation is CAWSPRGTGLNSPLHF.

The V call is TRBV7-2, the J call TRBJ2-7; the D gene is possibly TRBD2 (6 bases). Germline lookup yields CDR1 SGHTA and CDR2 FQGNSA. V dropped 3 bases and J dropped 2 bases, with 11 bases sitting between them. The length of the CDR3 is 14 residues. This chain's CDR3 is CASSLRDLTYEQYF. The CDR3 nucleotides are TGTGCCAGCAGCTTGAGGGACTTAACCTACGAGCAGTACTTC.

The gene calls are TRBV11-1 and TRBJ2-3, with D possibly TRBD2 on 5 matching bases. The CDR3 contains 15 residues. The ends were cut back, 4 bases at V and 0 bases at J, with 11 bases in the middle. Germline V CDR1 and CDR2: SGHAT, FQDESV (reference sequence). The CDR3 is CASSSRTGSTDTQYF. Written as DNA, the CDR3 is TGTGCCAGCAGCTCTAGAACGGGGAGCACAGATACGCAGTATTTT.

The chain has TRBV5-1 and TRBJ1-3; 8 nucleotides match TRBD1. There are 17 residues in the CDR3. Germline V gene data show CDR1 as SGHRS and CDR2 as YFSETQ. Trimming removed 4 bases from V and 13 bases from J; junction bases left unmatched: 22. The CDR3 here is CASSPASGGRSLMGIYF. CDR3 DNA: TGCGCCAGCAGCCCGGCTTCAGGGGGCCGTAGTTTGATGGGGATATATTTT. The whole variable domain, filled in from reference TRBV5-1 and TRBJ1-3, reads KAGVTQTPRYLIKTRGQQVTLSCSPISGHRSVSWYQQTPGQGLQFLFEYFSETQRNKGNFPGRFSGRQFSNSRSEMNVSTLELGDSALYLCASSPASGGRSLMGIYFGEGSWLTVV.

This clone was observed once. The chain carries TRBV4-2 and TRBJ1-4, with TRBD1 as a possible D gene (5 bases). Germline CDR1 is LGHNA and CDR2 is YNFKEQ. The CDR3 covers 17 residues. The V end was cut by 0 bases, the J end by 5 bases, with 16 bases between. The CDR3 coding sequence is TGTGCCAGCAGCCAAGACCCGCCTAAGGGGCCGAATGAAAAACTGTTTTTT. Protein sequence: CASSQDPPKGPNEKLFF.

This clone occurred once. The rearrangement uses TRBV7-9 and TRBJ1-5; TRBD1 aligns across 7 bases. This CDR3 region has 15 residues. Germline CDR1 and CDR2: SEHNR and FQNEAQ (reference sequence). Trimming took 1 base from V and 1 from J; bases not matched to a gene: 1. This CDR3 is CASSLEGASNQPQHF. The CDR3 nucleotides are TGTGCCAGCAGCTTAGAGGGGGCGAGCAATCAGCCCCAGCATTTT.

The chain carries TRBV10-1 and TRBJ1-1, with 7 positions matching TRBD1. Germline V CDR1 and CDR2: WNHNN, SYGVQD (reference sequence). The CDR3 runs to 14 residues. J lost 4 bases, V lost 6 bases, and 8 bases had no gene match. CDR3 sequence: CASRRTGDSTEAFF. DNA of the CDR3: TGCGCCAGCAGACGGACAGGAGATTCCACTGAAGCTTTCTTT.

The chain links TRBV3-1 (or the pseudogene TRBV3-2) to TRBJ1-5; D possibly corresponds to TRBD1 (6 bases). The germline CDR1 and CDR2 sequences are LGHDT and YNNKEL (reference sequence). V lost 4 bases and J 4 bases, leaving 14 bases between the germline ends. The CDR3 is 15 amino acids. The CDR3 is CASSRGQILNQPQHF. The CDR3 region has the DNA TGTGCCAGCAGCCGCGGACAGATTCTTAATCAGCCCCAGCATTTT.